These 4 T cell receptor beta chains were sequenced from one sample in a study of blood T cells in healthy people across ages. A second PCR of 7 to 11 cycles used a sample-barcoded 5' primer and a J-beta primer mix. TCRdb redid the calling of the 5' RACE reads with MiXCR, one entry per CDR3 protein. In the table there are about 800,000 distinct CDR3 sequences, roughly 64% of which are singletons. The sample was blood. Receptor source: a man aged 25-45 years in good health.

The sample holds a few counts of this clonotype. This chain joins TRBV7-2 and TRBJ2-5; the D is unclear. Germline CDR1 reads SGHTA; CDR2 reads FQGNSA. V was clipped by 0 bases and J by 5 bases, with 10 bases between them. The CDR3 has 14 residues. For the CDR3, the DNA is TGTGCCAGCAGCTTAGCGCTACTACCGGAGACCCAGTACTTC. This sequence encodes CASSLALLPETQYF.

The genes are TRBV9 and TRBJ2-1, with D hard to call. This CDR3 contains 14 residues. Germline values: CDR1 SGDLS, CDR2 YYNGEE. Trimming took off 0 bases at V and 8 bases at J, with 12 bases between the two ends. CDR3: CASSVEGIGDEQFF. The CDR3 DNA sequence: TGTGCCAGCAGCGTAGAAGGGATAGGCGATGAGCAGTTCTTC.

This clonotype was observed a single time. The chain is built from TRBV27 and TRBJ2-5; 11 bases agree with TRBD2. The CDR3 has 16 residues. V dropped 5 bases and J dropped 1; count of bases not matched to a gene: 6. CDR1 is MNHEY and CDR2 is SMNVEV in the germline V gene (reference sequence). The DNA of the CDR3 is TGTGCCAGCAGTACGGTAGCGGGGGGGCCCCAAGAGACCCAGTACTTC. The encoded protein is CASSTVAGGPQETQYF.

V usage is TRBV9 and J usage is TRBJ1-1; D is undetermined. V gave up 0 bases and J gave up 2 bases, with 8 bases separating them. The CDR3 is 14 amino acids. Germline-derived CDR1 and CDR2 are SGDLS and YYNGEE. The CDR3: CASSVADTNTEAFF. CDR3 DNA: TGTGCCAGCAGCGTAGCCGACACAAACACTGAAGCTTTCTTT.